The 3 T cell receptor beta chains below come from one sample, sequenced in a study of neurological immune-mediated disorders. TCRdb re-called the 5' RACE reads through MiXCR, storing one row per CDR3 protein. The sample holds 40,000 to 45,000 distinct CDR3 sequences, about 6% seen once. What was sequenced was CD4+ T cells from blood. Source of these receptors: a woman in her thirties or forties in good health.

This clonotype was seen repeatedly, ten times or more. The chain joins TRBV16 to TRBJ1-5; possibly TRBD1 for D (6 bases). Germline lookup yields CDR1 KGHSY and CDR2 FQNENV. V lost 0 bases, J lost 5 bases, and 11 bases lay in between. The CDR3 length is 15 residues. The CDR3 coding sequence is TGTGCCAGCAGCCAATCGGGGGACACAGATCAGCCCCAGCATTTT. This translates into CASSQSGDTDQPQHF. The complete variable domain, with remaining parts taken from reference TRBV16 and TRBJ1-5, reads GEEVAQTPKHLVRGEGQKAKLYCAPIKGHSYVFWYQQVLKNEFKFLISFQNENVFDETGMPKERFSAKCLPNSPCSLEIQATKLEDSAVYFCASSQSGDTDQPQHFGDGTRLSIL.

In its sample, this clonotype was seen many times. CDR3 region: CSAYRGGETQYF. The CDR3 coding sequence is TGCAGTGCGTACAGGGGTGGAGAGACCCAGTACTTC. The chain recombines TRBV20-1 with TRBJ2-5; 7 nucleotides align to TRBD1. Germline CDR1 is DFQATT and CDR2 is SNEGSKA (reference sequence). CDR3 length: 12 amino acids. The J segment lost 4 bases and the V segment lost 6 bases, leaving 5 bases of the junction unmatched.

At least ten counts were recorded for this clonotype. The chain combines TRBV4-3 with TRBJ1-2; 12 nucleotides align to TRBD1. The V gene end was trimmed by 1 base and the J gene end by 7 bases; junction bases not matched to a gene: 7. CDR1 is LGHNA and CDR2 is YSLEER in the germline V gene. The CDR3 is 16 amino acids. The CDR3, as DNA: TGCGCCAGCAGCCAAGTGGTGGGACAGGGGGCGGGTGGCTACACCTTC. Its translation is CASSQVVGQGAGGYTF.